This T cell receptor beta chain comes out of a study of shared clonotypes between healthy human individuals. The CDR3 runs 16 residues. Trimming took 5 bases from V and 7 from J, leaving 24 bases between them. Germline V CDR1 and CDR2: SEHNR, FQNEAQ (reference sequence). The naive CD8 subset, CD45RO-negative cells positively selected for CCR7, excluded terminally differentiated effector memory CD45RA+ cells. Methods used by the authors: Junction-only immunoSEQ sequences carried no quality scores, so filtering differed. TCRdb's copy holds only in-frame clones and misses some; the assay was immunoSEQ multiplex PCR. The D gene and trimming were derived from the DNA, and the V and J assignments and clone size from that table. The sample has 1.5 million to 2.5 million clones; roughly 95% are singletons.

The sequencing input was naive CD8+ T cells sorted from blood. J is TRBJ2-7 and V is TRBV7-9, with D possibly being TRBD2 (5 bases). The clonotype comes from a man younger than 35 in good health. The CDR3 DNA sequence: TGTGCCAGCAGCCTTGGCCCCTACTTAAGAGAGGGTGAGCAGTACTTC. This sequence encodes CASSLGPYLREGEQYF.